These 14 T cell receptor beta chains share one sample of origin, sequenced in a study of blood T cell repertoires in COVID-19. Only in-frame clones appear in the TCRdb table, and some are missing; sequencing was by immunoSEQ multiplex PCR. The sample comprises about 78,000 clones, under 80% of which are singletons, and about 10% rests with the top ten. Sequences were obtained from peripheral blood. Receptors were obtained from a human donor in a cohort sampled during active COVID-19.

The chain carries TRBV4-1 and TRBJ1-4; D gene uncertain. This CDR3 is built from 14 residues. The germline V and J ends were trimmed by 4 bases and 4 bases, with 10 bases remaining between them. Germline lookup yields CDR1 MGHRA and CDR2 YSYEKL. The CDR3 DNA reads as TGCGCCAGCAGCCTCCGGAACAGTAATGAAAAACTGTTTTTT. Residues: CASSLRNSNEKLFF.

The chain has TRBV5-4 and TRBJ1-2, with TRBD1 identical over 8 bases. The CDR3 is made up of 15 amino acids. Germline V gene data show CDR1 as SGHNT and CDR2 as YYREEE (reference sequence). Losses at the gene ends were 5 bases for V and 3 bases for J; bases not matched to a gene: 9. Here the CDR3 DNA reads TGTGCCAGCAGTTGGCCGGGACAGGACTACTATGGCTACACCTTC. Its translation: CASSWPGQDYYGYTF.

This clone showed up just a few times. The rearrangement uses TRBV2 and TRBJ2-5; unclear D gene. Trimming stripped 6 bases from V and 7 bases from J, with 12 bases between. CDR1 is SNHLY, CDR2 FYNNEI, per germline. The CDR3 consists of 12 residues. CDR3 nucleotides: TGTGCCAGCAGGAGACTGGTTCCGACCCAGTACTTC. Translation: CASRRLVPTQYF. Using reference TRBV2 and TRBJ2-5 for the parts outside the CDR3, the full variable domain is EPEVTQTPSHQVTQMGQEVILRCVPISNHLYFYWYRQILGQKVEFLVSFYNNEISEKSEIFDDQFSVERPDGSNFTLKIRSTKLEDSAMYFCASRRLVPTQYFGPGTRLLVL.

The chain recombines TRBV19 with TRBJ1-1; TRBD1 matches at 8 bases. CDR1 is LNHDA and CDR2 is SQIVND in the germline V gene (reference sequence). With 1 base clipped from V and 5 bases from J, the junction kept 12 bases outside the gene matches. This CDR3 contains 17 residues. In DNA form, the CDR3 reads TGTGCCAGTAGTATAGGGGTCCGAGGACAGGGATTTACTGAAGCTTTCTTT. Amino acids: CASSIGVRGQGFTEAFF.

The chain couples TRBV7-2 to TRBJ2-6, with 8 bases matching TRBD1. The ends lost 5 bases at V and 2 bases at J; junction bases unmatched: 14. The CDR3 is 19 residues long. CDR1 is SGHTA and CDR2 is FQGNSA in the germline V gene. The CDR3 DNA is TGTGCCAGCAGCCCAAGGAGGGGACAGGTTCTTGCTGGGGCCAACGTCCTGACTTTC. Translating it yields CASSPRRGQVLAGANVLTF.

The J gene is TRBJ2-2, the V gene TRBV2; 8 nucleotides line up with TRBD1. CDR1 is SNHLY and CDR2 is FYNNEI in the germline V gene. Germline trimming cut 6 bases from V and 6 bases from J; bases unmatched to any gene: 6. CDR3 length: 14 amino acids. The CDR3 spells CASRQPQGAGELFF. As DNA, the CDR3 is TGTGCCAGCAGGCAACCACAGGGGGCCGGGGAGCTGTTTTTT. Filled out from reference TRBV2 and TRBJ2-2, the complete variable domain reads EPEVTQTPSHQVTQMGQEVILRCVPISNHLYFYWYRQILGQKVEFLVSFYNNEISEKSEIFDDQFSVERPDGSNFTLKIRSTKLEDSAMYFCASRQPQGAGELFFGEGSRLTVL.

The rearrangement uses TRBV27 and TRBJ2-7; TRBD1 matches 8 bases. Germline assignment: CDR1 MNHEY and CDR2 SMNVEV (reference sequence). V shed 0 bases and J 2 bases; nucleotides not matched to a gene: 3. The CDR3 contains 15 residues. The CDR3 protein is CASSLSRRGPYEQYF. For the CDR3, the DNA is TGTGCCAGCAGTTTATCGCGCAGGGGGCCCTACGAGCAGTACTTC.

The chain recombines TRBV2 with TRBJ2-7; the match to TRBD2 covers 9 bases. CDR1 SNHLY and CDR2 FYNNEI come from the germline V gene. The CDR3 is made up of 15 amino acids. Germline trimming cut 6 bases from V and 3 bases from J; bases unmatched to any gene: 9. The CDR3 region is CASSSQRGADYEQYF. The CDR3 nucleotides are TGTGCCAGCAGCTCCCAGCGGGGGGCGGACTACGAGCAGTACTTC.

The chain joins TRBV27 to TRBJ2-3; D ambiguous. The CDR3 contains 15 residues. The germline gives CDR1 MNHEY, CDR2 SMNVEV (reference sequence). The V end was cut by 5 bases, the J end by 0 bases, with 12 bases between. CDR3 loop: CASSLQVASTDTQYF. The CDR3, as DNA: TGTGCCAGCAGTCTTCAAGTGGCTAGCACAGATACGCAGTATTTT.

This clone came up a few times. The rearrangement links TRBV6-5 to TRBJ2-7; 11 positions match TRBD1. This CDR3 comprises 15 residues. Trimming took 0 bases from V and 3 from J; bases not matched to a gene: 1. Germline values: CDR1 MNHEY, CDR2 SVGAGI. DNA of the CDR3: TGTGCCAGCAGTTACTCGGGACAGGGGGTCTACGAGCAGTACTTC. Its protein product is CASSYSGQGVYEQYF.

V gene TRBV5-8 combines with J gene TRBJ1-1, with D possibly TRBD1 on 6 matching bases. Trimming left V 4 bases short and J 0 bases short, with 13 bases between. There are 15 residues in the CDR3. Germline CDR1 and CDR2: SGHTS and YDEGEE. The CDR3 is CASSPGDRLNTEAFF. CDR3 in DNA: TGTGCCAGCAGCCCAGGGGACCGTCTGAACACTGAAGCTTTCTTT. The full variable domain, completed using reference TRBV5-8 and TRBJ1-1, is EAGVTQSPTHLIKTRGQQATLRCSPISGHTSVYWYQQALGLGLQFLLWYDEGEERNRGNFPPRFSGRQFPNYSSELNVNALELEDSALYLCASSPGDRLNTEAFFGQGTRLTVV.

The chain carries TRBV4-1 and TRBJ1-1, with a tentative D call TRBD1 (5 bases). The CDR3 consists of 15 residues. CDR1 MGHRA and CDR2 YSYEKL come from the germline V gene. The V and J ends lost 4 bases and 0 bases respectively, with 12 bases between them. CDR3 DNA: TGCGCCAGCAGCCCCCGGGAGGGGCTGAACACTGAAGCTTTCTTT. Translation gives CASSPREGLNTEAFF.

The genes are TRBV5-1 and TRBJ2-7; D is possibly TRBD2 (5 bases). Germline CDR1 and CDR2: SGHRS and YFSETQ. Trimming shortened V by 2 bases and J by 2 bases, and 14 bases separated the two germline ends. This CDR3 region has 15 residues. In DNA form, the CDR3 reads TGCGCCAGCAGCTTCGGGATCGGCCAAACCTACGAGCAGTACTTC. Translating it yields CASSFGIGQTYEQYF.

This chain uses TRBV12-5 with TRBJ1-2, with 8 nucleotides matching TRBD1. Germline lookup yields CDR1 LGHNT and CDR2 FRNRAP. V gave up 6 bases and J gave up 7 bases; unmatched junction bases: 7. This CDR3 region has 13 residues. The CDR3 protein is CASGRTGWGGYTF. The DNA of the CDR3 is TGTGCTAGTGGCCGGACAGGGTGGGGTGGCTACACCTTC.